The sequence of this T cell receptor (beta chain) was determined in a study of beta chain features in type 1 diabetes. The whole isolated RNA underwent reverse transcription, so sequencing captured expressed TCRB transcripts. This table comes from immunoSEQ multiplex PCR, and its TCRdb copy is limited to in-frame clones, with some not included. The table lists around 180,000 clones, around 7.9% of them singletons. Of note for this clone: As yet, its antigen is unknown.

The V segment lost 5 bases and the J segment 4 bases; nucleotides outside the gene matches: 8. Germline V lookup: CDR1 LGHNA, CDR2 YNFKEQ. The CDR3 loop spans 15 amino acids. Study-wide points: There was a moderate but significant shortening of TCRB CDR3s in all four CD4+ subsets of Type 1 diabetes patients.

Input material: central memory CD4+ T cells from blood. The source is a man in his late teens or twenties with type 1 diabetes. This chain connects TRBV4-2 to TRBJ2-1; 7 bases map to TRBD2. The CDR3 nucleotides read TGTGCCAGCAGCTTGGGCGGGGGAAGGTACAATGAGCAGTTCTTC. Its translation: CASSLGGGRYNEQFF.